This T cell receptor beta chain was sequenced in a study of PD-1 and CTLA-4 blockade in melanoma. This CDR3 comprises 17 residues. Germline V gene sequence: CDR1 SGHAT, CDR2 FQNNGV. With 0 bases clipped from V and 0 bases from J, the junction kept 7 bases outside the gene matches. Produced via immunoSEQ multiplex PCR; TCRdb's table is partial and in-frame only. This table holds around 31,000 clones, roughly nine tenths found once. The V gene is TRBV11-2, the J gene TRBJ1-1, with 7 bases matching TRBD1. The source is a human donor with melanoma. This specimen consisted of CD8+ T cells from peripheral blood, obtained from a patient given anti-PD-1 treatment. DNA for the CDR3: TGTGCCAGCAGCTTAGATCGAAGAGGGGGCCTGAACACTGAAGCTTTCTTT. This codes for CASSLDRRGGLNTEAFF.